This T cell receptor beta chain is drawn from a study of CD8+ T cells in alopecia areata. Only one count was recorded for this clone. Treatment described: oral pan-JAK inhibitor, 5-10 mg twice daily. Extraction and reverse transcription of RNA yielded cDNA as the sequencing template. Sequencing used immunoSEQ multiplex PCR; TCRdb keeps in-frame clones, though not all of them. The sample lists approximately 180,000 clones; 53% were seen once. The germline V gene encodes CDR1 SEHNR and CDR2 FQNEAQ (reference sequence). V lost 0 bases and J 5 bases, leaving 7 bases between the germline ends. CDR3 size: 13 residues.

This clonotype originated in a human donor with alopecia areata. The chain uses TRBV7-9 and TRBJ1-1; D is possibly TRBD1 (5 bases). The sample in question was CD8+ T cells sorted from blood, obtained at week 24, from a patient treated with tofacitinib. In DNA form, the CDR3 reads TGTGCCAGCAGCTTAGCAGGGGATACTGAAGCTTTCTTT. Translation: CASSLAGDTEAFF.